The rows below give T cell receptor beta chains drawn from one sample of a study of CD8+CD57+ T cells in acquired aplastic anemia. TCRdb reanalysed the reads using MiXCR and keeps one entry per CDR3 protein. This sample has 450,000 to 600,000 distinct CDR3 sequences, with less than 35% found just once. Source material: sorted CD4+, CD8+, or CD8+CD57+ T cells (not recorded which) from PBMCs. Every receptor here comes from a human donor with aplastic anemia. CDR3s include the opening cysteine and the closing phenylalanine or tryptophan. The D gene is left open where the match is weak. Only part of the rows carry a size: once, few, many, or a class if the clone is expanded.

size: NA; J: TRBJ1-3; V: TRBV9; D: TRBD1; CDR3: CASSVTTGVSGNTIYF; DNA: TGTGCCAGCAGCGTTACTACAGGGGTCTCTGGAAACACCATATATTTT
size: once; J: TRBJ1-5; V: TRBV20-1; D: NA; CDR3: CSAQGGTVRGQPQHF; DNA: TGCAGTGCCCAGGGAGGGACCGTGCGCGGGCAGCCCCAGCATTTT
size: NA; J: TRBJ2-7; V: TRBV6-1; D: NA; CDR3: CASSEVPFQQHF; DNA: TGTGCCAGCAGTGAGGTACCCTTCCAGCAGCACTTC
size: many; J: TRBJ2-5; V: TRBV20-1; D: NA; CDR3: CSASRSVQETQYF; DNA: TGCAGTGCTAGCCGCTCAGTACAAGAGACCCAGTACTTC
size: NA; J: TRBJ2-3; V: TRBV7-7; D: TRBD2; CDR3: CASSSSGTQYF; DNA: TGTGCTAGCAGCTCTAGCGGTACGCAGTATTTT
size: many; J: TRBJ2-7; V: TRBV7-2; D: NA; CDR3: CASSQTRGYEQYF; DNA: TGTGCCAGCAGCCAAACTAGAGGCTACGAGCAGTACTTC
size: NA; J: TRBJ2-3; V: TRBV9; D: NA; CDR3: CASSASLSSTDTQYF; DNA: TGTGCCAGCAGCGCTAGCCTCTCTAGCACAGATACGCAGTATTTT
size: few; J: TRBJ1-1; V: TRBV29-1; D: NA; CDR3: CSVYRAYTEAFF; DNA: TGCAGCGTCTACAGGGCGTACACTGAAGCTTTCTTT
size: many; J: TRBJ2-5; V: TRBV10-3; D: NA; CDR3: CAISETDREQETQYF; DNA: TGTGCCATCAGTGAGACGGACAGAGAACAAGAGACCCAGTACTTC
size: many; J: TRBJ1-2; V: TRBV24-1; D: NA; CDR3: CATSRNRDYGYTF; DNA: TGTGCCACCAGCCGAAACCGTGACTATGGCTACACCTTC
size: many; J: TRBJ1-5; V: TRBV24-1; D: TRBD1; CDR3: CATSDRGDRGSNQPQHF; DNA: TGTGCCACCAGTGACCGGGGGGACAGGGGGAGCAATCAGCCCCAGCATTTT
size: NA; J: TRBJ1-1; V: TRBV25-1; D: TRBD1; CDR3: CASSEDRGETEAFF; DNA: TGTGCCAGCAGTGAAGACAGGGGGGAGACTGAAGCTTTCTTT
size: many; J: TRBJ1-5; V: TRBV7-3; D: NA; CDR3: CASRPVRAEQPQHF; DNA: TGTGCCAGCCGACCAGTGAGGGCAGAGCAGCCCCAGCATTTT
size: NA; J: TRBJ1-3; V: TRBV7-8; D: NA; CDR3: CASSFVGDTIYF; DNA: TGTGCCAGCAGCTTCGTGGGTGACACCATATATTTT
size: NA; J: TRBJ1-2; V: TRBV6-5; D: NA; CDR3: CASSYPPGSLQGGYTF; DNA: TGTGCCAGCAGTTACCCTCCCGGTTCCCTCCAGGGGGGCTACACCTTC
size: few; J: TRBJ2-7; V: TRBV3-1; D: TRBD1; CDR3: CASSQTGTGNHEQYF; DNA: TGTGCCAGCAGCCAAACCGGGACAGGGAACCACGAGCAGTACTTC